This TCR beta chain stems from a study of neurological immune-mediated disorders. Study-wide points: Expanded clones shared no CDR3 amino acid sequences across subjects, suggesting private repertoires in all groups. One related-CDR3 cluster, found by phylogenetic grouping, held repertoires of 18 of 34 multiple sclerosis patients and is a possible signature.

cDNA was made by 5'RACE with 10-nucleotide random UMIs. From 15-18 subjects, each sequencing run yielded over 170 million TCR-beta sequences. One entry per CDR3 protein results from TCRdb running MiXCR on the 5' RACE reads. The sample records tens of thousands of distinct CDR3 sequences, 4.5% being singletons. Germline loops: CDR1 SGHTA, CDR2 FQGNSA. Trimming removed 2 bases from V and 6 bases from J, with 12 bases in between. The length of the CDR3 is 14 residues. Only a few counts were recorded for this clonotype. Its antigen remains unidentified. The clonotype comes from a man aged 25-45 years with multiple sclerosis. The chain uses TRBV7-2 and TRBJ2-3, with a tentative D call TRBD2 (6 bases). The sequenced sample consisted of PBMCs. The CDR3 region has the DNA TGTGCCAGCAGCTTAATCAGGGCGGGGGATACGCAGTATTTT. Protein sequence: CASSLIRAGDTQYF.